The clone carrying this TCR beta chain was detected only a few times. The sample comes from a study of blood T cell repertoires in COVID-19. Whole-study context: Acute and convalescent COVID-19 specimens originated in the United States, Italy and Spain.

Seattle patients were enrolled during active infection and followed longitudinally. Authors' methods: By means of reference gene primer amplification, nucleated cell counts were estimated. Method: immunoSEQ multiplex PCR; TCRdb's copy keeps in-frame clones and lacks some. Clonal size and the V and J genes are those of that table, whereas D and trimming came from the DNA. The table records roughly 60,000 clones, approximately 84% of them present only once. This CDR3 is built from 14 residues. Germline assignment: CDR1 SNHLY and CDR2 FYNNEI. J was trimmed by 3 bases and V by 7 bases; bases with no gene match: 8.

The chain combines TRBV2 with TRBJ2-7; 8 positions match TRBD1. Sequenced input: peripheral blood. This clonotype originated in a man older than 75 with COVID-19, enrolled during active disease. The CDR3 bases are TGTGCCAGCAAACGGAACAGGGGGGACTACGAGCAGTACTTC. Amino acid sequence: CASKRNRGDYEQYF.